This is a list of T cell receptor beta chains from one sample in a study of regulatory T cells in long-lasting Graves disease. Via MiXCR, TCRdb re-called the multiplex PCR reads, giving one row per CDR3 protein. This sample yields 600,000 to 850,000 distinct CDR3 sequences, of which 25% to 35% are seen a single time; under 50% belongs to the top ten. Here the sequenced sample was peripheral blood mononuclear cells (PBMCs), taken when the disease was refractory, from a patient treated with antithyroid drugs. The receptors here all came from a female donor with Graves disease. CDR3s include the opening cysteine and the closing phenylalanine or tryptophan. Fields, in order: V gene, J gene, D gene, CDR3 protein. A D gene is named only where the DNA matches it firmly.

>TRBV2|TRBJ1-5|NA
CASCSDLNQPQHF
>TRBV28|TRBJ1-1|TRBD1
CASSRQGWTEAFF
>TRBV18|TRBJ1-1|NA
CASSPRTLPEAFF
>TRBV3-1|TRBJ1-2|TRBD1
CASSRGQGVYYGYTF
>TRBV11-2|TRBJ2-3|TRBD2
CASSIAGGADAQYF
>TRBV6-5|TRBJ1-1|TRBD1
CASSWTRGQGITTEAFF
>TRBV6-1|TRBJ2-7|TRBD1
CASGGTGGDYEQYF
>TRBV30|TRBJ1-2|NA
CAWSVGESYGYTF
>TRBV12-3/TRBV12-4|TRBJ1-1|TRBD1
CASSFAQGGTEAFF
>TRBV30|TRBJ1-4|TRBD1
CAWNQGGMLFF
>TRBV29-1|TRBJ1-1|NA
CSVEEVGTEAFF
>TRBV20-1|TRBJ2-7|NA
CSARTRAYEQYF
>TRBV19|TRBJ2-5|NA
CASSKEQYQETPYF
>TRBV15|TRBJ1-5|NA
CATSRDRGRANQPQHF
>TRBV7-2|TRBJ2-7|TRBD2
CASRPGWTSGISSYEQYF
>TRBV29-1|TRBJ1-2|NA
CSVTPGPNYGYTF
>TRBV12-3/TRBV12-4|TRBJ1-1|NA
CASSLAGDTEAFF
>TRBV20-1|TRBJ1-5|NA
CSARDRARLKNQPQHF
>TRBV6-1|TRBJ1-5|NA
CASSEARSRGNQPQHF
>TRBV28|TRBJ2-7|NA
CASIGAGGTYEQYF
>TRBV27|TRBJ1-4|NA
CASSSSSTNEKLFF
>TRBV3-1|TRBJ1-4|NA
CASSPQGIIEKLFF
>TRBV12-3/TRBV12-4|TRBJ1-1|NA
CASSLIGNEAFF
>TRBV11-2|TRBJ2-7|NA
CASSLDVKNPTYEQYF